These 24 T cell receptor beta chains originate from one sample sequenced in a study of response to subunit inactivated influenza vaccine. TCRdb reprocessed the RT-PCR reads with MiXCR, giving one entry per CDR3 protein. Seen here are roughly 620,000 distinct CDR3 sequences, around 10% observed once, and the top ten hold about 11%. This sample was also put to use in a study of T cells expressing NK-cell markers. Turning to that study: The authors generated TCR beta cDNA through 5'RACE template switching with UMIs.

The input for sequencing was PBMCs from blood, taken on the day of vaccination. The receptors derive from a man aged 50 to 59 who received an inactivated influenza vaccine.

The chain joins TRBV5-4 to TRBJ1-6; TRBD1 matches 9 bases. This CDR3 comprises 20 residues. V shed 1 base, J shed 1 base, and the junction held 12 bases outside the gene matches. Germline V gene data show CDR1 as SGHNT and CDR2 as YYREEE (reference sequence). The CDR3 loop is CASSLSSRTGVFSYNSPLHF. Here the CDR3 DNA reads TGTGCCAGCAGCTTGTCGTCCCGGACAGGGGTGTTTTCCTATAATTCACCCCTCCACTTT. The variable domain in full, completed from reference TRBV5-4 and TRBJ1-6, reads ETGVTQSPTHLIKTRGQQVTLRCSSQSGHNTVSWYQQALGQGPQFIFQYYREEENGRGNFPPRFSGLQFPNYSSELNVNALELDDSALYLCASSLSSRTGVFSYNSPLHFGNGTRLTVT.

The chain's CDR3 is CASSHDRGLDSPLHF. CDR3 DNA sequence: TGCGCCAGCAGCCACGACAGGGGTTTGGATTCACCCCTCCACTTT. The chain is built from TRBV5-1 and TRBJ1-6; 8 nucleotides match TRBD1. Germline V gene sequence: CDR1 SGHRS, CDR2 YFSETQ. The CDR3 length is 15 residues. The ends lost 4 bases at V and 8 bases at J; junction bases unmatched: 8.

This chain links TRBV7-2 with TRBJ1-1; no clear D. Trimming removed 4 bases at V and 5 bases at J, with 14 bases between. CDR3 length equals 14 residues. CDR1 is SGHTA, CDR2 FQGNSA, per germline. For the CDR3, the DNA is TGTGCCAGCAGCTCAAAGAGGTCGGGGACTGAAGCTTTCTTT. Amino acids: CASSSKRSGTEAFF.

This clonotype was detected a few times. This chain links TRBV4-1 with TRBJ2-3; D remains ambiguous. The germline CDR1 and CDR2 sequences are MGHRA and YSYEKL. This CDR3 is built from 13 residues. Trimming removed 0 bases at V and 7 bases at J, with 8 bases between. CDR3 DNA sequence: TGCGCCAGCAGCCAAGATAGGGCAAATACGCAGTATTTT. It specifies CASSQDRANTQYF.

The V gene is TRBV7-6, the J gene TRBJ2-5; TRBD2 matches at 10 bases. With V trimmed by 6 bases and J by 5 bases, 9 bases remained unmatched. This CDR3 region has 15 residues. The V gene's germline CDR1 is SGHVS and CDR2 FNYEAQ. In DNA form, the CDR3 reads TGTGCCAGCAGTCCAAGCGGGAGGGTGGAGGAGACCCAGTACTTC. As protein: CASSPSGRVEETQYF.

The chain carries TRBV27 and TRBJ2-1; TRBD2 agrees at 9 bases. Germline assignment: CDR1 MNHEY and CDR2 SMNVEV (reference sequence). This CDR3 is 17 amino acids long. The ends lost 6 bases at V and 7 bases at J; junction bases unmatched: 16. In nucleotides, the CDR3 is TGTGCCAGCAGCTTAATTCTTAACCTAGCGGGGAAAAATGAGCAGTTCTTC. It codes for CASSLILNLAGKNEQFF.

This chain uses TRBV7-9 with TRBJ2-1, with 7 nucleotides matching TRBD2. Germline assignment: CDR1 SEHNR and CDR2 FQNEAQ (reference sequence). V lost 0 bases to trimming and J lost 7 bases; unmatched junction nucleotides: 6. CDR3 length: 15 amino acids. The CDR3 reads CASSLASAGLNEQFF. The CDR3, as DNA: TGTGCCAGCAGCTTAGCGTCAGCGGGGTTGAATGAGCAGTTCTTC.

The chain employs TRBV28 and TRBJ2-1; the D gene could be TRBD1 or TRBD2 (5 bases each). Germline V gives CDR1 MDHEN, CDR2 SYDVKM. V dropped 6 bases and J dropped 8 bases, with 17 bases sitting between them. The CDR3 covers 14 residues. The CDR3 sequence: CASSLRGRADEQFF. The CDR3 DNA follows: TGTGCCAGCAGCCTTCGGGGCAGGGCGGATGAGCAGTTCTTC.

This CDR3 is CAWTAGFDTQYF. CDR3 nucleotides: TGTGCCTGGACGGCGGGGTTTGATACGCAGTATTTT. The chain recombines TRBV30 with TRBJ2-3, with a possible D match to TRBD2 (6 bases). Germline values: CDR1 GTSNPN, CDR2 SVGIG (reference sequence). The CDR3 totals 12 residues. V was shortened by 4 bases and J by 6 bases, with 11 bases between the two germline ends. The entire variable domain, with the rest obtained from reference TRBV30 and TRBJ2-3, is as follows: SQTIHQWPATLVQPVGSPLSLECTVEGTSNPNLYWYRQAAGRGLQLLFYSVGIGQISSEVPQNLSASRPQDRQFILSSKKLLLSDSGFYLCAWTAGFDTQYFGPGTRLTVL.

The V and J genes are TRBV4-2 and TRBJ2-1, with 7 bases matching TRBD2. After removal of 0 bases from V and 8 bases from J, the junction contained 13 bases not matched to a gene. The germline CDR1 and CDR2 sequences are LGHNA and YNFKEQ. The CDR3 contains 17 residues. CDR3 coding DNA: TGTGCCAGCAGCCAAGAATTGGGACTAAGCTCCTCGGATGAGCAGTTCTTC. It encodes CASSQELGLSSSDEQFF.

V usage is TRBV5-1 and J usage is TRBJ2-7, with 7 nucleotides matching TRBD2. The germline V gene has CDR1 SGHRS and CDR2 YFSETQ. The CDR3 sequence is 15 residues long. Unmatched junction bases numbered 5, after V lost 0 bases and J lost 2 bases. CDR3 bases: TGCGCCAGCAGCTTGGCCAGTCTAGCGGCCTACGAGCAGTACTTC. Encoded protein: CASSLASLAAYEQYF. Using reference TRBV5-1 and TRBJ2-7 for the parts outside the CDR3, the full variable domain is KAGVTQTPRYLIKTRGQQVTLSCSPISGHRSVSWYQQTPGQGLQFLFEYFSETQRNKGNFPGRFSGRQFSNSRSEMNVSTLELGDSALYLCASSLASLAAYEQYFGPGTRLTVT.

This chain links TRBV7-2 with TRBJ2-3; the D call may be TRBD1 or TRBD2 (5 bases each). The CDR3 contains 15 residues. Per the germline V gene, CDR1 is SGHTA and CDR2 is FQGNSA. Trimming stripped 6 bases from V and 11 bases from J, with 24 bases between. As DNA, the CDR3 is TGTGCCAGCAGACGGTCCGGGGCAGACTCTTCAGGGCAGTATTTT. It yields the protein CASRRSGADSSGQYF.

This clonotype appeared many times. CDR3 DNA sequence: TGCAGTGCTAGACCCCAGGGGGCTAGCAAAAACATTCAGTACTTC. This gives the protein CSARPQGASKNIQYF. This rearrangement joins TRBV20-1 to TRBJ2-4; 8 bases are shared with TRBD1. V lost 2 bases to trimming and J lost 3 bases; unmatched junction nucleotides: 6. The CDR3 extends over 15 amino acids. Germline V gene data show CDR1 as DFQATT and CDR2 as SNEGSKA (reference sequence).

The DNA of the CDR3 is TGTGCCAGCAGCTCGTTAGCAGACTCCTACGAGCAGTACTTC. Residues: CASSSLADSYEQYF. This chain links TRBV7-2 with TRBJ2-7; D call uncertain. There are 14 residues in the CDR3. Looked up from germline, CDR1 is SGHTA and CDR2 is FQGNSA. V was clipped by 4 bases and J by 0 bases, with 10 bases between them.

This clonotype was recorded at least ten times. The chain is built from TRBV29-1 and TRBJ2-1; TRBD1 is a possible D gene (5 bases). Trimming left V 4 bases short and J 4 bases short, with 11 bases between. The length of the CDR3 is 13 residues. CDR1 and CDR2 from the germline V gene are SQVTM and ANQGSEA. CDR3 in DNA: TGCAGCGTTGTGGCAGGGTTGTACAATGAGCAGTTCTTC. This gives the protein CSVVAGLYNEQFF.

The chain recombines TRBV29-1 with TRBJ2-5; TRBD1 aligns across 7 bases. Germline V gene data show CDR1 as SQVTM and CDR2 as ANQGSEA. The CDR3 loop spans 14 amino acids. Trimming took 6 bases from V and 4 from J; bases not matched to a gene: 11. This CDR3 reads CSVEGQPSRETQYF. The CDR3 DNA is TGCAGCGTCGAGGGACAGCCGTCCCGAGAGACCCAGTACTTC.

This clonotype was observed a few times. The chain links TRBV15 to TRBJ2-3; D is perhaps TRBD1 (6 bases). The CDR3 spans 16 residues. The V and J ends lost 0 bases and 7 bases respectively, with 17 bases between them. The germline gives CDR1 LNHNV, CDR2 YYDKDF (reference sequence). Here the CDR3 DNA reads TGTGCCACCAGCAGAGATACAGGGATCATCTGGAATACGCAGTATTTT. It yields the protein CATSRDTGIIWNTQYF.

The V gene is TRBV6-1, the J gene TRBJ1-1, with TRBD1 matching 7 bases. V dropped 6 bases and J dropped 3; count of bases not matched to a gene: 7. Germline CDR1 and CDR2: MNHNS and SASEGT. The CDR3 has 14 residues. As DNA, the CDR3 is TGTGCCAGCAGACCCGGGACAGTAGACACTGAAGCTTTCTTT. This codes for CASRPGTVDTEAFF.

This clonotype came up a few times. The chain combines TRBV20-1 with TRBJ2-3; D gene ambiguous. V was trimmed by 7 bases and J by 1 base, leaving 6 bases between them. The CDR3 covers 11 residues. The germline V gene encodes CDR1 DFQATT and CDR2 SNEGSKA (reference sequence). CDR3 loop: CSGGGTDTQYF. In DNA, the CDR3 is TGCAGTGGTGGGGGCACAGATACGCAGTATTTT.

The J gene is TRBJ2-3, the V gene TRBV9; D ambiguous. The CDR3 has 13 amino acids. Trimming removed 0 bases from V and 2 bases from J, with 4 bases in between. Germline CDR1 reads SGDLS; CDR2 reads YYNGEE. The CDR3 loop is CASSVAPTDTQYF. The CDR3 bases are TGTGCCAGCAGCGTAGCCCCCACAGATACGCAGTATTTT.

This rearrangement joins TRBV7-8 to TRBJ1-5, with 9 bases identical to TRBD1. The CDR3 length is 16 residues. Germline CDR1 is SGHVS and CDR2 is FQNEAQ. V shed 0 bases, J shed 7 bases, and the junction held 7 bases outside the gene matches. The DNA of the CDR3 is TGTGCCAGCAGCTTAGCGTGGGGACAGGGACGACAGCCCCAGCATTTT. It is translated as CASSLAWGQGRQPQHF.

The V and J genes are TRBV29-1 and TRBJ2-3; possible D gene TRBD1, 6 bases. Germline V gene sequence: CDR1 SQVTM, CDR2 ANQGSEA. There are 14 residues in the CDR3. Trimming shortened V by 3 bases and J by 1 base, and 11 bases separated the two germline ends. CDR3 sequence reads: CSVEKDSRTDTQYF. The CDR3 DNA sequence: TGCAGCGTTGAGAAGGACAGCCGCACAGATACGCAGTATTTT.

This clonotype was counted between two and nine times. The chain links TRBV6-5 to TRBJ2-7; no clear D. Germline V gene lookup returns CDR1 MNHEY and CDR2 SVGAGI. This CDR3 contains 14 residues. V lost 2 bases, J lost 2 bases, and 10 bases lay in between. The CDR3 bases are TGTGCCAGCAGTTACCAAACAGTACCCTACGAGCAGTACTTC. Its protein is CASSYQTVPYEQYF.

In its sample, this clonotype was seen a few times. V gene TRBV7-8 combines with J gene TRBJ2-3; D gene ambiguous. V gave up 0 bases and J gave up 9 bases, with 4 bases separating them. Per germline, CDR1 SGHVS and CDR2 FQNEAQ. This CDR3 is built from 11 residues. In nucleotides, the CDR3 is TGTGCCAGCAGCTTAGCCCAAACGCAGTATTTT. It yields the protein CASSLAQTQYF.